These T cell receptor beta chains were read from a single sample in a study of Ad26.COV2.S vaccination and SARS-CoV-2 variants. The table came from immunoSEQ multiplex PCR; TCRdb's copy has only in-frame clones and leaves some out. The repertoire consists of 300,000 to 500,000 clones, with 70% to 90% occurring once and the leading ten covering 3.5%. Here the sequenced sample was peripheral blood, taken in a trial of Ad26.COV2.S vaccine versus placebo. The receptors come from a person between 18 and 60 years old who received the Ad26.COV2.S COVID-19 vaccine or a placebo. CDR3s include the opening cysteine and the closing phenylalanine or tryptophan. Each record gives: CDR3 protein, CDR3 DNA, clone size, D gene, V gene, J gene. A D gene is named only where the DNA matches it firmly. Some rows mark clone size as missing; the rest say once, few, many or name a class of expanded clone.

CDR3 protein: CASSSGFQPQHF
CDR3 DNA: TGTGCCAGCAGCTCGGGGTTTCAGCCCCAGCATTTT
clone size: once
D gene: .
V gene: TRBV5-5
J gene: TRBJ1-5

CDR3 protein: CASSRAASYYGYTF
CDR3 DNA: TGTGCCAGCAGCCGCGCGGCCAGTTACTATGGCTACACCTTC
clone size: .
D gene: .
V gene: TRBV9
J gene: TRBJ1-2

CDR3 protein: CASSPLEMNTEAFF
CDR3 DNA: TGTGCCAGCTCCCCCCTTGAGATGAACACTGAAGCTTTCTTT
clone size: .
D gene: .
V gene: TRBV18
J gene: TRBJ1-1

CDR3 protein: CASSLQAGLAVYNEQFF
CDR3 DNA: TGTGCCAGCTCACTCCAAGCAGGACTAGCGGTCTACAATGAGCAGTTCTTC
clone size: .
D gene: TRBD2
V gene: TRBV18
J gene: TRBJ2-1

CDR3 protein: CASSLSWQLSGANVLTF
CDR3 DNA: TGTGCCAGCAGCTTATCTTGGCAGCTCTCTGGGGCCAACGTCCTGACTTTC
clone size: .
D gene: .
V gene: TRBV7-9
J gene: TRBJ2-6

CDR3 protein: CASSNSGGAADTQYF
CDR3 DNA: TGTGCCAGCAGCAATAGCGGGGGGGCAGCAGATACGCAGTATTTT
clone size: .
D gene: TRBD2
V gene: TRBV7-2
J gene: TRBJ2-3

CDR3 protein: CASGFLTGMGTGELFF
CDR3 DNA: TGTGCTAGTGGTTTTTTAACAGGGATGGGCACCGGGGAGCTGTTTTTT
clone size: .
D gene: .
V gene: TRBV12-5
J gene: TRBJ2-2

CDR3 protein: CASRQGVPYDEQFF
CDR3 DNA: TGTGCCAGCCGACAGGGTGTCCCTTATGATGAGCAGTTCTTC
clone size: once
D gene: TRBD1
V gene: TRBV7-2
J gene: TRBJ2-1

CDR3 protein: CASSLVAGGSPLHF
CDR3 DNA: TGTGCCAGCAGCTTAGTGGCAGGGGGCTCACCCCTCCACTTT
clone size: .
D gene: TRBD1
V gene: TRBV7-8
J gene: TRBJ1-6

CDR3 protein: CASSQPDRVYGYTF
CDR3 DNA: TGTGCCAGCAGCCAACCGGACAGGGTTTATGGCTACACCTTC
clone size: .
D gene: TRBD1
V gene: TRBV3-1/TRBV3-2
J gene: TRBJ1-2

CDR3 protein: CATSVRGNEQFF
CDR3 DNA: TGTGCCACCAGCGTGAGGGGGAATGAGCAGTTCTTC
clone size: few
D gene: .
V gene: TRBV15
J gene: TRBJ2-1

CDR3 protein: CASSQDGGQGAAFF
CDR3 DNA: TGCGCCAGCAGCCAAGATGGGGGACAGGGTGCAGCTTTCTTT
clone size: .
D gene: TRBD1
V gene: TRBV4-1
J gene: TRBJ1-1

CDR3 protein: CASSDPGLRGGYEQYF
CDR3 DNA: TGTGCCAGCAGTGATCCCGGACTTCGCGGGGGCTACGAGCAGTACTTC
clone size: .
D gene: TRBD2
V gene: TRBV6-1
J gene: TRBJ2-7

CDR3 protein: CASSSGQGRNYEQYF
CDR3 DNA: TGTGCCAGCAGTTCTGGACAGGGACGGAACTACGAGCAGTACTTC
clone size: .
D gene: TRBD1
V gene: TRBV6-2/TRBV6-3
J gene: TRBJ2-7

CDR3 protein: CASSQGGSEAFF
CDR3 DNA: TGCGCCAGCAGCCAAGGGGGTTCTGAAGCTTTCTTT
clone size: .
D gene: .
V gene: TRBV4-3
J gene: TRBJ1-1

CDR3 protein: CASSHQVNTEAFF
CDR3 DNA: TGTGCCAGCAGTCATCAGGTTAACACTGAAGCTTTCTTT
clone size: .
D gene: .
V gene: TRBV27
J gene: TRBJ1-1

CDR3 protein: CASSLRSSGGPQYF
CDR3 DNA: TGTGCCAGCAGCTTAAGGTCTAGCGGGGGGCCGCAGTATTTT
clone size: .
D gene: TRBD2
V gene: TRBV7-2
J gene: TRBJ2-3

CDR3 protein: CASTLVGVGSPLHF
CDR3 DNA: TGTGCCAGCACTCTCGTGGGGGTAGGCTCACCCCTCCACTTT
clone size: .
D gene: .
V gene: TRBV7-8
J gene: TRBJ1-6

CDR3 protein: CASSDCGQGAAEQYF
CDR3 DNA: TGTGCCAGCAGTGACTGCGGACAGGGGGCTGCCGAGCAGTACTTC
clone size: .
D gene: TRBD1
V gene: TRBV6-4
J gene: TRBJ2-7

CDR3 protein: CAISERGDTDTQYF
CDR3 DNA: TGTGCCATCAGTGAACGTGGGGACACAGATACGCAGTATTTT
clone size: once
D gene: .
V gene: TRBV10-3
J gene: TRBJ2-3

CDR3 protein: CASSRGQVGTEAFF
CDR3 DNA: TGTGCCAGCAGCCGAGGACAGGTGGGAACTGAAGCTTTCTTT
clone size: .
D gene: TRBD1
V gene: TRBV3-1/TRBV3-2
J gene: TRBJ1-1

CDR3 protein: CASSRELQGKLFF
CDR3 DNA: TGTGCCAGTAGTAGGGAGTTACAAGGGAAACTGTTTTTT
clone size: .
D gene: .
V gene: TRBV19
J gene: TRBJ1-4

CDR3 protein: CASSTIPGRSSYEQYF
CDR3 DNA: TGTGCCAGCTCAACGATTCCGGGACGGAGCTCCTACGAGCAGTACTTC
clone size: .
D gene: .
V gene: TRBV18
J gene: TRBJ2-7

CDR3 protein: CASSPPNGRVYGYTF
CDR3 DNA: TGTGCCAGCTCACCACCAAACGGGAGGGTCTATGGCTACACCTTC
clone size: few
D gene: .
V gene: TRBV18
J gene: TRBJ1-2

CDR3 protein: CASSGDSEKKLFF
CDR3 DNA: TGCGCCAGCAGTGGGGACAGCGAAAAAAAACTGTTTTTT
clone size: .
D gene: TRBD1
V gene: TRBV10-1
J gene: TRBJ1-4

CDR3 protein: CASKPGTPKGSHTQYF
CDR3 DNA: TGTGCCAGTAAACCCGGGACACCCAAGGGGTCGCATACGCAGTATTTT
clone size: once
D gene: .
V gene: TRBV27
J gene: TRBJ2-3

CDR3 protein: CATSRGEGRTNEKLFF
CDR3 DNA: TGTGCCACCAGCAGAGGGGAGGGGAGAACTAATGAAAAACTGTTTTTT
clone size: .
D gene: .
V gene: TRBV15
J gene: TRBJ1-4

CDR3 protein: CASSRQGDGQPQHF
CDR3 DNA: TGTGCCAGCAGTCGACAGGGTGATGGCCAGCCCCAGCATTTT
clone size: .
D gene: TRBD1
V gene: TRBV6-5
J gene: TRBJ1-5

CDR3 protein: CASSGADNEQFF
CDR3 DNA: TGTGCCAGTAGTGGTGCAGATAATGAGCAGTTCTTC
clone size: once
D gene: .
V gene: TRBV19
J gene: TRBJ2-1

CDR3 protein: CASSGQKNTEAFF
CDR3 DNA: TGTGCCAGCAGTGGGCAGAAGAACACTGAAGCTTTCTTT
clone size: .
D gene: .
V gene: TRBV21-1
J gene: TRBJ1-1

CDR3 protein: CASSVRDRKRMNTEAFF
CDR3 DNA: TGTGCCAGCAGCGTGCGGGACAGGAAGAGAATGAACACTGAAGCTTTCTTT
clone size: .
D gene: TRBD1
V gene: TRBV7-8
J gene: TRBJ1-1

CDR3 protein: CASSPGQARHEQFF
CDR3 DNA: TGTGCCAGCAGTCCGGGACAAGCTAGGCATGAGCAGTTCTTC
clone size: .
D gene: .
V gene: TRBV2
J gene: TRBJ2-1

CDR3 protein: CASSFGTSGFYNEQFF
CDR3 DNA: TGTGCCAGCAGCTTCGGGACTAGCGGGTTTTACAATGAGCAGTTCTTC
clone size: .
D gene: TRBD2
V gene: TRBV7-8
J gene: TRBJ2-1

CDR3 protein: CASISNRGNYGYTF
CDR3 DNA: TGCGCCAGCATTTCAAACAGGGGCAACTATGGCTACACCTTC
clone size: .
D gene: TRBD1
V gene: TRBV5-1
J gene: TRBJ1-2

CDR3 protein: CASSKPELRDGYTF
CDR3 DNA: TGTGCCAGCAGCAAACCAGAGTTGCGCGATGGCTACACCTTC
clone size: .
D gene: .
V gene: TRBV7-2
J gene: TRBJ1-2

CDR3 protein: CASSLVPPDTQYF
CDR3 DNA: TGTGCCAGCAGCTTAGTACCCCCAGATACGCAGTATTTT
clone size: .
D gene: .
V gene: TRBV7-9
J gene: TRBJ2-3

CDR3 protein: CANQGGLNQPQHF
CDR3 DNA: TGTGCCAACCAGGGGGGCCTTAATCAGCCCCAGCATTTT
clone size: .
D gene: TRBD1
V gene: TRBV5-6
J gene: TRBJ1-5

CDR3 protein: CASSPPAGGSYEQYF
CDR3 DNA: TGTGCCAGCTCACCACCGGCAGGGGGTAGCTACGAGCAGTACTTC
clone size: .
D gene: TRBD1
V gene: TRBV18
J gene: TRBJ2-7

CDR3 protein: CAPRSHRVPCEQYF
CDR3 DNA: TGTGCCCCCAGGAGTCACAGGGTCCCTTGCGAGCAGTACTTC
clone size: .
D gene: .
V gene: TRBV27
J gene: TRBJ2-7

CDR3 protein: CATSDLVHWFIPTDTQYF
CDR3 DNA: TGTGCCACCAGTGATTTGGTTCATTGGTTTATACCCACAGATACGCAGTATTTT
clone size: .
D gene: .
V gene: TRBV24-1
J gene: TRBJ2-3

CDR3 protein: CASSVDKDSSYEQYF
CDR3 DNA: TGTGCCAGCAGCGTAGATAAGGACTCCTCCTACGAGCAGTACTTC
clone size: .
D gene: .
V gene: TRBV9
J gene: TRBJ2-7

CDR3 protein: CASSPGLAGSYEQFF
CDR3 DNA: TGTGCCAGCAGCCCGGGACTAGCGGGGTCCTATGAGCAGTTCTTC
clone size: once
D gene: TRBD2
V gene: TRBV5-6
J gene: TRBJ2-1

CDR3 protein: CASSQASGSGNTIYF
CDR3 DNA: TGCGCCAGCAGCCAAGCCTCGGGGTCCGGAAACACCATATATTTT
clone size: .
D gene: .
V gene: TRBV4-1
J gene: TRBJ1-3

CDR3 protein: CASSQVLGQPQHF
CDR3 DNA: TGCGCCAGCAGCCAAGTATTGGGTCAGCCCCAGCATTTT
clone size: .
D gene: .
V gene: TRBV4-1
J gene: TRBJ1-5

CDR3 protein: CATRRAGGATEAFF
CDR3 DNA: TGTGCCACCCGACGGGCAGGGGGCGCGACTGAAGCTTTCTTT
clone size: .
D gene: TRBD1
V gene: TRBV13
J gene: TRBJ1-1

CDR3 protein: CASSLSAQGTDTQYF
CDR3 DNA: TGTGCCAGCAGCTTATCTGCGCAGGGCACAGATACGCAGTATTTT
clone size: .
D gene: .
V gene: TRBV7-2
J gene: TRBJ2-3

CDR3 protein: CASGKGQSSYNEQFF
CDR3 DNA: TGTGCCAGCGGGAAGGGGCAGAGCTCCTACAATGAGCAGTTCTTC
clone size: .
D gene: .
V gene: TRBV2
J gene: TRBJ2-1

CDR3 protein: CASSLQDNRDPEQFF
CDR3 DNA: TGCGCCAGCAGCCTTCAGGACAACAGGGATCCTGAGCAGTTCTTC
clone size: .
D gene: .
V gene: TRBV4-1
J gene: TRBJ2-1

CDR3 protein: CASNLRDGINEQFF
CDR3 DNA: TGTGCCAGCAACCTCCGGGACGGCATCAATGAGCAGTTCTTC
clone size: .
D gene: .
V gene: TRBV6-5
J gene: TRBJ2-1

CDR3 protein: CASTLSGGANVLTF
CDR3 DNA: TGTGCCAGCACCCTAAGCGGTGGGGCCAACGTCCTGACTTTC
clone size: .
D gene: .
V gene: TRBV28
J gene: TRBJ2-6

CDR3 protein: CASSFGGVEAFF
CDR3 DNA: TGTGCCAGCAGTTTTGGGGGGGTCGAAGCTTTCTTT
clone size: .
D gene: .
V gene: TRBV12-3/TRBV12-4
J gene: TRBJ1-1

CDR3 protein: CASSQRTYSGANVLTF
CDR3 DNA: TGTGCCAGCAGCCAAAGGACTTACTCTGGGGCCAACGTCCTGACTTTC
clone size: .
D gene: .
V gene: TRBV3-1/TRBV3-2
J gene: TRBJ2-6